The clone carrying this TCR beta chain has more than one count but fewer than ten. As handled by the study authors: Amplified reference gene primers provided the basis for estimating nucleated cell counts. Data came from immunoSEQ multiplex PCR; TCRdb stores just in-frame clones and leaves some out. The V and J calls and clone size come from that table; D and trimming were worked out from the DNA. The sample lists around 230,000 clones, around four fifths occurring once. V was clipped by 8 bases and J by 4 bases, with 12 bases between them. Germline V gene lookup returns CDR1 MNHEY and CDR2 SVGAGI. CDR3 size: 13 residues. The entry originates in a study of blood T cell repertoires in COVID-19. Across the whole study: COVID-19 samples collected from the United States, Italy and Spain covered acute and convalescent phases. From T cells, B-cell-depleted T cells, or PBMCs came the material, which was cDNA or gDNA.

This clonotype originated in an older woman with active or convalescent COVID-19. The chain is built from TRBV6-5 and TRBJ1-3, with D possibly TRBD1 on 6 matching bases. Sequencing was carried out using peripheral blood. The CDR3 is CASAGAYGNTIYF. DNA for the CDR3: TGTGCCAGCGCAGGGGCATACGGAAACACCATATATTTT.